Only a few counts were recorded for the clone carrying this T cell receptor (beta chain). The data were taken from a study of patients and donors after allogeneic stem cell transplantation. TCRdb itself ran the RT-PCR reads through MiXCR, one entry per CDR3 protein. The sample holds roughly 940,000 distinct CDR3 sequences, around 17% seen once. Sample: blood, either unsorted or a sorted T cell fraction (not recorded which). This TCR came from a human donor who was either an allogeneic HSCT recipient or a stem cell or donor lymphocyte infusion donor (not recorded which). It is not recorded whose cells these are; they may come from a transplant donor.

CDR3 amino acids: CASSSAPGGFFEAFF. The CDR3 nucleotides read TGTGCCAGCAGCTCGGCGCCAGGGGGGTTCTTTGAAGCTTTCTTT. This sequence joins TRBV7-9 and TRBJ1-1; 7 nucleotides line up with TRBD1. Germline values: CDR1 SEHNR, CDR2 FQNEAQ (reference sequence). There are 15 residues in the CDR3. The J segment lost 7 bases and the V segment lost 4 bases, leaving 12 bases of the junction unmatched.